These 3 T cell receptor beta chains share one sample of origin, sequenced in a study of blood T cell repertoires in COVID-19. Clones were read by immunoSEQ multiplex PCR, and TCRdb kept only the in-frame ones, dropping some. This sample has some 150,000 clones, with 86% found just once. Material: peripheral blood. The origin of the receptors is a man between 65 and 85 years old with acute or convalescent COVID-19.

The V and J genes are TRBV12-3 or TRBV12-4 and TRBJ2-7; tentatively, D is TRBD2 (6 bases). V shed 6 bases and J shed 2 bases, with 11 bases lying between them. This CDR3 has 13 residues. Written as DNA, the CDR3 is TGTGCCAGCAGCTTTTCTAGCGCCTACGAGCAGTACTTC. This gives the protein CASSFSSAYEQYF.

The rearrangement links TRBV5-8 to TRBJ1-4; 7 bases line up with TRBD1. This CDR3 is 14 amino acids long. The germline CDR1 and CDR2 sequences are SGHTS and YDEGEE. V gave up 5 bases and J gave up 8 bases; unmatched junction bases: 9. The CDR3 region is CASRLTGSREKLFF. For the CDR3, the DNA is TGTGCCAGCAGACTGACAGGGTCAAGGGAAAAACTGTTTTTT.

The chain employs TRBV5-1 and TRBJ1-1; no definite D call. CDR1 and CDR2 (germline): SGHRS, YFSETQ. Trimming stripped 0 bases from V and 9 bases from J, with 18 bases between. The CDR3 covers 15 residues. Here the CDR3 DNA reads TGCGCCAGCAGCTTGGGAATAGACTCTAAGAATAAAGCTTTCTTT. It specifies CASSLGIDSKNKAFF.